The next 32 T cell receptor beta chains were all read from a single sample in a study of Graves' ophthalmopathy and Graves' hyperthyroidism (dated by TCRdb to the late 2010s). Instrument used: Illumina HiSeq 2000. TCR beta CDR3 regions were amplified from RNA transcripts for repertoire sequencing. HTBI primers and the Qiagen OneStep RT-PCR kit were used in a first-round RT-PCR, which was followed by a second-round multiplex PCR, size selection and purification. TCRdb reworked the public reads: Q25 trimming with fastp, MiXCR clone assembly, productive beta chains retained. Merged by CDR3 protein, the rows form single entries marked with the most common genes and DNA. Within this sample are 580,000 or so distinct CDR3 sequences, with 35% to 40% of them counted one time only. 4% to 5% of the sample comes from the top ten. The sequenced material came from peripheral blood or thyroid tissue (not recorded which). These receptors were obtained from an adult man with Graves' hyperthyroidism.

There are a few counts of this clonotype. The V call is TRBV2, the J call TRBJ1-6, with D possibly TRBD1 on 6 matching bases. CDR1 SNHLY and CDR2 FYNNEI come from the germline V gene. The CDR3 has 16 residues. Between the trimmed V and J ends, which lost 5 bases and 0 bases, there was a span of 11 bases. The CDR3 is CASSKGGNSYNSPLHF. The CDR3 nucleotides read TGTGCCAGCAGTAAAGGGGGTAACTCCTATAATTCACCCCTCCACTTT.

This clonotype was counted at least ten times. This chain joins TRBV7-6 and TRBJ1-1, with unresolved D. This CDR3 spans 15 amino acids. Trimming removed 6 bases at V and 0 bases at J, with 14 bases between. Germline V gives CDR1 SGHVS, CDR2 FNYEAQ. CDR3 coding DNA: TGTGCCAGCAGTTCGCCCGGTGGCATGAACACTGAAGCTTTCTTT. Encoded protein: CASSSPGGMNTEAFF.

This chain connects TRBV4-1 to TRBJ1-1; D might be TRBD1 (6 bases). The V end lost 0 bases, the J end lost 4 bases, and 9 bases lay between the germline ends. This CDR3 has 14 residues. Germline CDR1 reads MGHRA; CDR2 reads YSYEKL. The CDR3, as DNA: TGCGCCAGCAGCCAAGACAGGGGATTCACTGAAGCTTTCTTT. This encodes CASSQDRGFTEAFF.

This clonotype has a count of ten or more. For the CDR3, the DNA is TGTGCCAGCAGCCCCTGGGGGAGGGGTGACTATGGCTACACCTTC. Residues: CASSPWGRGDYGYTF. This chain links TRBV7-9 with TRBJ1-2; possible D gene TRBD1, 5 bases. V lost 5 bases and J 3 bases, leaving 16 bases between the germline ends. The CDR3 totals 15 residues. Germline CDR1 SEHNR, CDR2 FQNEAQ (reference sequence). The whole variable domain, remainder taken from reference TRBV7-9 and TRBJ1-2, is DTGVSQNPRHKITKRGQNVTFRCDPISEHNRLYWYRQTLGQGPEFLTYFQNEAQLEKSRLLSDRFSAERPKGSFSTLEIQRTEQGDSAMYLCASSPWGRGDYGYTFGSGTRLTVV.

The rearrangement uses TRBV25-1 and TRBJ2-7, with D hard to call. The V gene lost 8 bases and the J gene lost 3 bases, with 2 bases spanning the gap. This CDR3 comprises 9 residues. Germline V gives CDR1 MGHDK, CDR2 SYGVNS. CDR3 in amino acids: CASRYEQYF. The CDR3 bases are TGTGCCAGCCGCTACGAGCAGTACTTC.

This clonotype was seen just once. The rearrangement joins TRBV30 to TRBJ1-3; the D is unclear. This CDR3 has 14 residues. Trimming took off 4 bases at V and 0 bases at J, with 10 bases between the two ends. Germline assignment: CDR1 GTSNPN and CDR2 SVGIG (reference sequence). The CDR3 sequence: CAWMEGNSGNTIYF. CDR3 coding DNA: TGTGCCTGGATGGAAGGAAACTCTGGAAACACCATATATTTT. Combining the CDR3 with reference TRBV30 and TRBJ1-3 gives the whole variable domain SQTIHQWPATLVQPVGSPLSLECTVEGTSNPNLYWYRQAAGRGLQLLFYSVGIGQISSEVPQNLSASRPQDRQFILSSKKLLLSDSGFYLCAWMEGNSGNTIYFGEGSWLTVV.

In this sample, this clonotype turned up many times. The CDR3 reads CASLVSRGNQPQHF. The DNA of the CDR3 is TGTGCCAGTCTGGTGTCTAGGGGCAATCAGCCCCAGCATTTT. This chain links TRBV6-5 with TRBJ1-5; D ambiguous. The CDR3 covers 14 residues. Looked up from germline, CDR1 is MNHEY and CDR2 is SVGAGI. Deletions cut 9 bases from V and 2 bases from J, with 14 bases between.

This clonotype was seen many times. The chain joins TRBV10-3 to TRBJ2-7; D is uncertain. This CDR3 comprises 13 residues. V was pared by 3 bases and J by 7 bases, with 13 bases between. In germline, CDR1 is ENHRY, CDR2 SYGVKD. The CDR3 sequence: CAISDYTVEEQYF. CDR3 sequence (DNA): TGTGCCATCAGTGACTATACGGTCGAGGAGCAGTACTTC.

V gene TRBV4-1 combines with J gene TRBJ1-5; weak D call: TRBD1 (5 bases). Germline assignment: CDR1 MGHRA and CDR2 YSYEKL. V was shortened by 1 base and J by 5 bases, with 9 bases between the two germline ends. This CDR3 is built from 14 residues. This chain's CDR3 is CASSQAGDYQPQHF. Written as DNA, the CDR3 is TGCGCCAGCAGCCAAGCGGGGGATTATCAGCCCCAGCATTTT.

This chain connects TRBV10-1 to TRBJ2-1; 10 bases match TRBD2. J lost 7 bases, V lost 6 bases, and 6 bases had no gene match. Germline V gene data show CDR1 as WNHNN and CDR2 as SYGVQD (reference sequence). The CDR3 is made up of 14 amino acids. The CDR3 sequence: CASSPGLAKNEQFF. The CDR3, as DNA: TGCGCCAGCAGCCCGGGACTAGCGAAAAATGAGCAGTTCTTC.

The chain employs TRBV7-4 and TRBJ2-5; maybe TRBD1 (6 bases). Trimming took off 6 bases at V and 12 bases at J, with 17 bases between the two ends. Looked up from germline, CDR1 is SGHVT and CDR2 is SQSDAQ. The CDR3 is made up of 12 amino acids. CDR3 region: CASSLLGRGEYF. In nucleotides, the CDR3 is TGTGCCAGCAGTTTGCTGGGCAGGGGAGAGTACTTC.

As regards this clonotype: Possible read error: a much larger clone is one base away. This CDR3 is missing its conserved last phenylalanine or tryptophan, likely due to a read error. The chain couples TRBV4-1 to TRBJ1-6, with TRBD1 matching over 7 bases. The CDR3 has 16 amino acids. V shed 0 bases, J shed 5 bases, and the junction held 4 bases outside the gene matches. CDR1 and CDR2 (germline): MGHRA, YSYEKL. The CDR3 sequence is CASSQETGRNNSPLHL. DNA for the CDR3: TGCGCCAGCAGCCAAGAGACAGGGAGAAATAATTCACCCCTCCACCTT.

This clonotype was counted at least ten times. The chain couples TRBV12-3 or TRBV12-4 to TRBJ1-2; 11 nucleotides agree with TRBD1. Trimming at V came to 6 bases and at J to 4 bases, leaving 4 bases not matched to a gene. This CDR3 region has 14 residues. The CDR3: CASRGQGGFYGYTF. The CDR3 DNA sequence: TGTGCCAGCAGGGGACAGGGGGGATTCTATGGCTACACCTTC.

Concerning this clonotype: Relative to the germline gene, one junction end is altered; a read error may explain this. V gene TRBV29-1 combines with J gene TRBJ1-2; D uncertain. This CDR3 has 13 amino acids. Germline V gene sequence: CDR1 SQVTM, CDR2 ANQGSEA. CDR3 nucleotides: TGCAGCGTTGAGGACGAGGCAGACTATGGCTATACCTTC. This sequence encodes CSVEDEADYGYTF.

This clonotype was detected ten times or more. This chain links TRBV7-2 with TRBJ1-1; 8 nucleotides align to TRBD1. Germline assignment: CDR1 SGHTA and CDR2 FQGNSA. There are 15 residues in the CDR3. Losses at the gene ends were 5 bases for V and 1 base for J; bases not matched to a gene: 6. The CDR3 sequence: CASSLRQGTNTEAFF. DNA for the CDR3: TGTGCCAGCAGCCTAAGACAGGGGACGAACACTGAAGCTTTCTTT.

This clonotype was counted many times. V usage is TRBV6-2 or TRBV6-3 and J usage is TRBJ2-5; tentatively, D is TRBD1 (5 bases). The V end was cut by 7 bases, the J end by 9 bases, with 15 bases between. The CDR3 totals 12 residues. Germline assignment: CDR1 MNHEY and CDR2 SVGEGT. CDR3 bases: TGTGCCAGCAAGGACACCGGGCTGGCCCAGTACTTC. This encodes CASKDTGLAQYF.

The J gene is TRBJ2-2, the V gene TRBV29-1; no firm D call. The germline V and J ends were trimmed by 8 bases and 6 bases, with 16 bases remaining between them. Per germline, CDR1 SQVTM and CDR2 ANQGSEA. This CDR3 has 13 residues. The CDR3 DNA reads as TGCAGCTTGGCCCCACGACACTCCGGGGAGCTGTTTTTT. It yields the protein CSLAPRHSGELFF.

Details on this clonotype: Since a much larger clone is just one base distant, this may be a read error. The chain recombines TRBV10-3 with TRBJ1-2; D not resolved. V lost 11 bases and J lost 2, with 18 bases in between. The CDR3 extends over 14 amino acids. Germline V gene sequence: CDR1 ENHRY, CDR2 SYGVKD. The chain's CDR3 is CAGSEVRGNYGYTF. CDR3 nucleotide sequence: TGTGCCGGCAGTGAAGTAAGAGGAAACTATGGCTACACCTTC.

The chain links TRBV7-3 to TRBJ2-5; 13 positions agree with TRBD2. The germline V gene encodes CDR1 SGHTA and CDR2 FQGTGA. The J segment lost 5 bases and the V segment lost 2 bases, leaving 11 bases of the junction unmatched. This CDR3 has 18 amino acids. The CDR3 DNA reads TGTGCCAGCAGCTTACAACCCCGGACTAGCGGGAGTATTGAGACCCAGTACTTC. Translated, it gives CASSLQPRTSGSIETQYF. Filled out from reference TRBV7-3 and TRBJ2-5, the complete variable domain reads GAGVSQTPSNKVTEKGKYVELRCDPISGHTALYWYRQSLGQGPEFLIYFQGTGAADDSGLPNDRFFAVRPEGSVSTLKIQRTERGDSAVYLCASSLQPRTSGSIETQYFGPGTRLLVL.

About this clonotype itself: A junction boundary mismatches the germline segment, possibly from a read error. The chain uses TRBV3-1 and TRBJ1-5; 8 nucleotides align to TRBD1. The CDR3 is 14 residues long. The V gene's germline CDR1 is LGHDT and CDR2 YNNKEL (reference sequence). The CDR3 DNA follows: TGTGCCAGCAGCATACAGGGGGAAAGGCAGCCCCAGCACTTT. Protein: CASSIQGERQPQHF. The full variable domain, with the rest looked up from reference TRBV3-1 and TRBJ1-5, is DTAVSQTPKYLVTQMGNDKSIKCEQNLGHDTMYWYKQDSKKFLKIMFSYNNKELIINETVPNRFSPKSPDKAHLNLHINSLELGDSAVYFCASSIQGERQPQHFGDGTRLSIL.

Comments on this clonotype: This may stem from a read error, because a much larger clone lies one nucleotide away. As DNA, the CDR3 is TGTGCCAGCAGCCTATCGGGGGGCCATGGCAATGAGCAGCTCTTC. This encodes CASSLSGGHGNEQLF. The chain employs TRBV4-2 and TRBJ2-1; D is perhaps TRBD2 (7 bases). The CDR3 is made up of 15 amino acids. Looked up from germline, CDR1 is LGHNA and CDR2 is YNFKEQ.

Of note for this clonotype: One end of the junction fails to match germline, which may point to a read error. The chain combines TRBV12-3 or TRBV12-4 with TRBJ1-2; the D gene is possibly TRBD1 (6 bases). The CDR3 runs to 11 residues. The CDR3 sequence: CASRSGGPHHF. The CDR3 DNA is TGTGCCAGCAGGTCGGGGGGCCCTCATCACTTC.

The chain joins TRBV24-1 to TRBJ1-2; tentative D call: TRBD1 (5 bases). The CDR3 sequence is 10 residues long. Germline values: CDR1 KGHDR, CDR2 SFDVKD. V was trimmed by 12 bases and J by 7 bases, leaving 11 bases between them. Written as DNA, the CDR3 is TGTGCCCCAGGGTCTCTTGGCTACACCTTC. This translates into CAPGSLGYTF.

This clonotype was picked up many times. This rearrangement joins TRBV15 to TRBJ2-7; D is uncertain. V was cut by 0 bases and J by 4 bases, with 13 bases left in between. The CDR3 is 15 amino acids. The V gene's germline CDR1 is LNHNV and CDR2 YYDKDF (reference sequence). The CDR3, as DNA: TGTGCCACCAGCAGAGATTCTGTAGAGGTTTACGAGCAGTACTTC. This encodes CATSRDSVEVYEQYF.

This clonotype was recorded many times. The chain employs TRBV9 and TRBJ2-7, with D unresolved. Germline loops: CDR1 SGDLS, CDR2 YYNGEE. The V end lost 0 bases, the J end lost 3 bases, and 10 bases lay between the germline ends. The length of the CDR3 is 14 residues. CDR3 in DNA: TGTGCCAGCAGCGTAGCGGTAGGGAACTACGAGCAGTACTTC. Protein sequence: CASSVAVGNYEQYF.

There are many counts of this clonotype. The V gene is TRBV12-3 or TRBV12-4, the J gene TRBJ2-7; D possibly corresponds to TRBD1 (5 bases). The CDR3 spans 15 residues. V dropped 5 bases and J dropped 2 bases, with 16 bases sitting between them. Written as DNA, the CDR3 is TGTGCCAGCAGTCGGTCAGACAGCCCGACCTACGAGCAGTACTTC. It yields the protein CASSRSDSPTYEQYF.

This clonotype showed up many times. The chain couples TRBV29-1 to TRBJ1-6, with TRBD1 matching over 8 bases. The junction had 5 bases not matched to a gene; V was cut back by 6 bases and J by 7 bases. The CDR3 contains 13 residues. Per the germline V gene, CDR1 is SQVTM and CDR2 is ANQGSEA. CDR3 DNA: TGCAGCGTCGGGACAGGCTTAAATTCACCCCTCCACTTT. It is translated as CSVGTGLNSPLHF.

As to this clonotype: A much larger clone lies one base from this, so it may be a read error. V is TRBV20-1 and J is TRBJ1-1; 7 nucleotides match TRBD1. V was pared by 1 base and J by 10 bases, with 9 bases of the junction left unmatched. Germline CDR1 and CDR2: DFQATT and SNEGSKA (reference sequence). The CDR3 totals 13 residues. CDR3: CSARGTGSWGAFF. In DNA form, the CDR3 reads TGCAGTGCTAGAGGGACAGGTTCCTGGGGAGCTTTCTTT.

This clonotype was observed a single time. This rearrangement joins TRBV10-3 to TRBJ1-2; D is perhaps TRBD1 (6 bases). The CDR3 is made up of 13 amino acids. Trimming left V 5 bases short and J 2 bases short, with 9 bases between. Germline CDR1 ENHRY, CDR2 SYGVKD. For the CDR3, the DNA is TGTGCCATCAGTTTACAGGGCAACTATGGCTACACCTTC. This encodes CAISLQGNYGYTF.

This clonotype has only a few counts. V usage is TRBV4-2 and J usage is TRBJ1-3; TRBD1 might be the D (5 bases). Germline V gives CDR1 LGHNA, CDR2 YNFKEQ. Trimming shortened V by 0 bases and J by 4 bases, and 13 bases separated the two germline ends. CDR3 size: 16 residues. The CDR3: CASSQDEGLGGNTIYF. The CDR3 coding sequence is TGTGCCAGCAGCCAAGATGAGGGGTTAGGGGGAAACACCATATATTTT.

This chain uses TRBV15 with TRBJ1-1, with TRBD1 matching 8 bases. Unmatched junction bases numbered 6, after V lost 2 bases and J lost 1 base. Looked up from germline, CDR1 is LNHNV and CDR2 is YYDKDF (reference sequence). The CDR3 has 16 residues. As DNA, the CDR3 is TGTGCCACCAGCAGAACCTTAGGGACAGGGAACACTGAAGCTTTCTTT. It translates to CATSRTLGTGNTEAFF.

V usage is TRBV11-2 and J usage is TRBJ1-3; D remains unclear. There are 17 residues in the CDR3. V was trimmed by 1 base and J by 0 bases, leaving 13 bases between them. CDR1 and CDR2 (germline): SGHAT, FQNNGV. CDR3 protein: CASSLVPLGFSGNTIYF. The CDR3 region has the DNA TGTGCCAGCAGCTTAGTGCCATTGGGTTTCTCTGGAAACACCATATATTTT.